This entry lists 15 T cell receptor beta chains sequenced from one sample in a study of T-cell memory formation after mild COVID-19. TCRdb processed the 5' RACE reads anew with MiXCR; each CDR3 protein has one entry. The sample includes hundreds of thousands of distinct CDR3 sequences, about a fifth seen only once; the top ten take approximately 8%. The sample taken for sequencing was PBMCs or a T cell subset sorted from them (not recorded which). The receptors shown here come from an adult woman who had mild COVID-19 (a few samples of this study predate the infection). Cell type and time point are not known.

This clonotype was observed a few times. V gene TRBV7-9 combines with J gene TRBJ1-1; perhaps TRBD1 as D (5 bases). Germline values: CDR1 SEHNR, CDR2 FQNEAQ (reference sequence). The CDR3 contains 13 residues. Trimming shortened V by 5 bases and J by 5 bases, and 12 bases separated the two germline ends. The CDR3 sequence is CASSPRGATEAFF. The CDR3 coding sequence is TGTGCCAGCAGCCCTCGAGGGGCGACTGAAGCTTTCTTT.

The chain uses TRBV2 and TRBJ1-2; D gene ambiguous. CDR1 and CDR2 (germline): SNHLY, FYNNEI. The germline V and J ends were trimmed by 3 bases and 4 bases, with 12 bases remaining between them. The CDR3 extends over 14 amino acids. The CDR3 sequence: CASSDTPEAYGYTF. In DNA form, the CDR3 reads TGTGCCAGCAGTGATACCCCGGAAGCCTATGGCTACACCTTC.

This clonotype was seen only a few times. V and J are TRBV2 and TRBJ2-7; TRBD1 agrees at 9 bases. Germline trimming cut 10 bases from V and 4 bases from J; bases unmatched to any gene: 8. In germline, CDR1 is SNHLY, CDR2 FYNNEI. CDR3 length equals 13 residues. CDR3: CATGGTGTYEQYF. The CDR3 DNA reads TGTGCCACCGGAGGGACAGGGACTTACGAGCAGTACTTC.

The V gene is TRBV6-1, the J gene TRBJ2-2; 12 bases are a match to TRBD2. The CDR3 consists of 17 residues. CDR1 is MNHNS, CDR2 SASEGT, per germline. V lost 6 bases to trimming and J lost 5 bases; unmatched junction nucleotides: 10. The CDR3 loop reads CASRLSLAGGLTGELFF. CDR3 in DNA: TGTGCCAGCAGACTAAGTCTAGCGGGGGGGCTAACCGGGGAGCTGTTTTTT.

This clonotype was seen a few times. The chain carries TRBV11-2 and TRBJ1-1; D is possibly TRBD1 (5 bases). There are 15 residues in the CDR3. Germline CDR1 and CDR2: SGHAT and FQNNGV. V was cut by 1 base and J by 6 bases, with 15 bases left in between. The CDR3 loop is CASSLVRDRLSEAFF. DNA of the CDR3: TGTGCCAGCAGCTTAGTTAGGGACCGCCTATCTGAAGCTTTCTTT.

V usage is TRBV20-1 and J usage is TRBJ2-7; D unresolved. Germline CDR1 and CDR2: DFQATT and SNEGSKA (reference sequence). V was pared by 3 bases and J by 0 bases, with 9 bases between. The CDR3 runs 13 residues. In nucleotides, the CDR3 is TGCAGTGCTAGTGATAGACCCTCCTACGAGCAGTACTTC. Protein: CSASDRPSYEQYF.

The gene calls are TRBV6-1 and TRBJ1-1; 10 bases agree with TRBD1. Unmatched junction bases numbered 8, after V lost 6 bases and J lost 1 base. CDR1 is MNHNS, CDR2 SASEGT, per germline. This CDR3 has 16 residues. CDR3 in amino acids: CASRMDRGAPNTEAFF. CDR3 DNA sequence: TGTGCCAGCAGGATGGACAGGGGGGCCCCGAACACTGAAGCTTTCTTT.

This sequence joins TRBV12-3 or TRBV12-4 and TRBJ1-1; no reliable D call. Between the trimmed V and J ends, which lost 4 bases and 1 base, there was a span of 10 bases. This CDR3 comprises 14 residues. The chain's CDR3 is CASSSSATNTEAFF. The CDR3 nucleotides read TGTGCCAGCAGTTCCAGTGCGACGAACACTGAAGCTTTCTTT.

In this sample, this clonotype turned up a few times. The chain carries TRBV7-9 and TRBJ1-3, with 7 nucleotides matching TRBD1. This CDR3 has 15 residues. V was clipped by 5 bases and J by 6 bases; unmatched bases: 10. Germline values: CDR1 SEHNR, CDR2 FQNEAQ (reference sequence). CDR3 residues: CASSATDRVENTIYF. The CDR3 DNA reads TGTGCCAGCAGCGCAACAGACAGGGTGGAAAACACCATATATTTT.

This clonotype showed up just a few times. The J gene is TRBJ2-3, the V gene TRBV29-1; D tentatively fits TRBD1 or TRBD2 (5 bases each). CDR3 length equals 16 residues. V was pared by 6 bases and J by 1 base, with 20 bases between. Germline assignment: CDR1 SQVTM and CDR2 ANQGSEA. Written as DNA, the CDR3 is TGCAGCGTCCTCTACTGGGGGACGTTCGGCACAGATACGCAGTATTTT. Its protein product is CSVLYWGTFGTDTQYF.

The CDR3 DNA follows: TGCAGCGCCCTCTACAATGAGCAGTTCTTC. As protein: CSALYNEQFF. This rearrangement joins TRBV29-1 to TRBJ2-1; D not resolved. Trimming removed 7 bases from V and 3 bases from J, with 4 bases in between. Looked up from germline, CDR1 is SQVTM and CDR2 is ANQGSEA. The CDR3 has 10 residues.

The rearrangement links TRBV3-1 to TRBJ2-5, with 8 bases matching TRBD2. The CDR3 covers 16 residues. V dropped 4 bases and J dropped 3; count of bases not matched to a gene: 10. The germline gives CDR1 LGHDT, CDR2 YNNKEL (reference sequence). Here the CDR3 reads CASSPRRGEREETQYF. In DNA, the CDR3 is TGTGCCAGCAGCCCCCGGCGGGGGGAGAGGGAAGAGACCCAGTACTTC.

The chain employs TRBV30 and TRBJ1-5; D gene ambiguous. Trimming left V 2 bases short and J 5 bases short, with 10 bases between. CDR1 is GTSNPN and CDR2 is SVGIG in the germline V gene (reference sequence). The CDR3 sequence is 13 residues long. The CDR3 DNA is TGTGCCTGGAGTCTCACGAGCGATCAGCCCCAGCATTTT. Amino acid sequence: CAWSLTSDQPQHF.

This chain uses TRBV12-3 or TRBV12-4 with TRBJ1-2; 9 bases are a match to TRBD1. J was trimmed by 3 bases and V by 1 base; bases with no gene match: 6. CDR3 length: 16 residues. Here the CDR3 reads CASSLVRGDRDYGYTF. The CDR3 DNA reads as TGTGCCAGCAGTTTAGTGCGGGGGGACAGGGACTATGGCTACACCTTC.

This clonotype was seen more than once but under ten times. The chain employs TRBV7-2 and TRBJ2-7; 12 nucleotides line up with TRBD2. Losses at the gene ends were 5 bases for V and 7 bases for J; bases not matched to a gene: 6. Germline lookup yields CDR1 SGHTA and CDR2 FQGNSA. CDR3 length equals 14 residues. CDR3 nucleotide sequence: TGTGCCAGCAGCACCCGACTAGCGGGAGATGAGCAGTACTTC. Translated, it gives CASSTRLAGDEQYF.